This TCR beta chain was sequenced in a study of T cells after yellow fever vaccination (dated by TCRdb to between 2018 and 2021). Regarding the research as a whole: The SMART-Seq v4 Ultra Low Input RNA kit was used to prepare libraries from fractions with low cell numbers. Two healthy male donors, one aged 18 to 30 and one aged 30 to 40 years, were included in the cohort. Bulk TCR alpha and beta repertoires were sequenced longitudinally to track T-cell clones before and after primary and booster YFV17D yellow fever vaccination. Blood was collected at multiple timepoints before and after primary and secondary immunization, and bulk PBMC replicates and cell subsets were isolated.

This clonotype was counted only a few times. Its target antigen remains unknown. Base qualities are missing; no much larger clone stands one base away. Reads for this sample came from an Illumina NovaSeq 6000. TCR cDNA was made using 5'RACE template switching, a step that added a universal primer site and unique molecular identifiers. Priming of cDNA synthesis was performed from both the TCR alpha and TCR beta constant segments. Library amplification used two PCR steps, and the second PCR step added sample barcodes and sequencing adapters. Sequencing of libraries was done on Illumina HiSeq 2500 (2x100 bp) or NovaSeq (2x150 bp). The paper's data handling went like this. Demultiplexing of reads and collapsing into UMI consensus sequences were performed with MIGEC, and V(D)J alignment was carried out with MiXCR. Vaccine-responding clonotypes were defined with edgeR using replicate PBMC samples, requiring FDR below 0.01 and a log2 fold change above 5 up to day 15. CD4 or CD8 identity was assigned to each bulk clonotype according to whether the clonotype was present at higher abundance in the sequenced CD4 repertoire or the sequenced CD8 repertoire. The public sequencing data were trimmed at Q25 with fastp and processed into clonotypes with MiXCR by TCRdb, which kept only in-frame beta chains. Rows with a matching CDR3 protein are joined into one entry that keeps the most common DNA and genes. V and J calls and clone size were set by TCRdb, not the authors. Within this sample are about 350,000 distinct CDR3 sequences, with approximately 4% of them counted one time only. The ten most abundant clones make up 20% to 25% of the sample.

This specimen's treatment or condition label, per the study, means: live attenuated yellow fever vaccine strain. At each blood-draw timepoint, two biological replicates of bulk PBMCs were collected. A standard Ficoll-Paque protocol was used to isolate PBMCs from peripheral blood. TriZol was used to extract RNA from bulk PBMCs, CD4 and CD8 fractions, and dextramer-positive and dextramer-negative fractions. Per the germline V gene (reference sequence), LNHNV is the CDR1 and YYDKDF is the CDR2. Including the terminal cysteine and phenylalanine, the CDR3 comprises 15 residues. The only DNA kept is the CDR3, 45 bases in frame from the first base. V was cut back by 3 bases and J by 4 bases, leaving a gap of 10 bases between them. On the study overall, not on this receptor specifically: The secondary T-cell response was found to be weaker but faster than the primary response, with a peak reached on day 5 rather than on day 15. The study included only a couple of donors, which limits how far the findings can be generalized. Most clones expanded after primary vaccination (about 95% of CD4 and roughly 90% of CD8) were re-detected after the booster, suggesting that broad memory maintenance occurred. FACS-sorted repertoires could contain abundant contaminating clonotypes from the bulk population, so computational filtering was required. A small fraction of clonotypes showed up in both the CD4 and CD8 compartments, probably as a result of convergent recombination.

The clonotype comes from a man younger than 35 who received the YFV17D yellow fever vaccine. The sequence is built from TRBV15 and TRBJ2-6; the D gene lacks a confident call. The source material was PBMCs, sampled 5 days after the yellow fever booster vaccination. The CDR3 protein is CATSRAVSGANVLTF. The DNA is TGTGCCACCAGCAGGGCTGTATCAGGGGCCAACGTCCTGACTTTC.